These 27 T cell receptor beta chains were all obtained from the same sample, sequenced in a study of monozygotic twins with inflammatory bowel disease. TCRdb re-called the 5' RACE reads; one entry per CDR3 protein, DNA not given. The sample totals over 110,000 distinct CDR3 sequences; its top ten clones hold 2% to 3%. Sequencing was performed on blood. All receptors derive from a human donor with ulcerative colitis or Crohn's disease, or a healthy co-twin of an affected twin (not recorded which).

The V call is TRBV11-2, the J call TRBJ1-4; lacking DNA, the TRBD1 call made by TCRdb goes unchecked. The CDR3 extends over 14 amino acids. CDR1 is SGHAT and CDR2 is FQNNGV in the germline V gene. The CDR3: CASSSQGAGEKLFF.

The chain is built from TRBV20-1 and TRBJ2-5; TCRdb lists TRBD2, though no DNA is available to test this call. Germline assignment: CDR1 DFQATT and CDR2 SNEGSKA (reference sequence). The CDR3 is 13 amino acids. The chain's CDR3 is CSASFSGPETQYF.

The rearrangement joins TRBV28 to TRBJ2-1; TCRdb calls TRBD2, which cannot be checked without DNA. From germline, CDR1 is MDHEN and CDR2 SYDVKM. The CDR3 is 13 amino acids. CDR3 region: CASSFGGANEQFF.

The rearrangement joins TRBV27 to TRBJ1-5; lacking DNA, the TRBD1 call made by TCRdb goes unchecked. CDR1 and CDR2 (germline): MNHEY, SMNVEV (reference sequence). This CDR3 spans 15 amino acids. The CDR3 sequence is CASSSPGTGDLAQHF.

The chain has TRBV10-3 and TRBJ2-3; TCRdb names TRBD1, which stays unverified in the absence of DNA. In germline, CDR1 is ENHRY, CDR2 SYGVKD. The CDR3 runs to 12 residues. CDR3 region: CAIRDSTDTQYF.

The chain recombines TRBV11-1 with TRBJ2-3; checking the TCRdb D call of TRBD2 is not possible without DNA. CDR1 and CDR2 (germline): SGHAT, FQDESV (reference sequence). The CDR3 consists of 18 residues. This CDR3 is CASSLEKRPSGRTDTQYF.

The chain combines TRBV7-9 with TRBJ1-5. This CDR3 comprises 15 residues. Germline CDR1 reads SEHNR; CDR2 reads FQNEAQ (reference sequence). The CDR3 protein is CASSLSGRMSQPQHF.

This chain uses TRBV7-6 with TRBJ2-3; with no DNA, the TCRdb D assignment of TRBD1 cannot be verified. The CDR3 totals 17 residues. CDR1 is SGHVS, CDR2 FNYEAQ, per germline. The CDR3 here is CASSLGWGQGITDTQYF.

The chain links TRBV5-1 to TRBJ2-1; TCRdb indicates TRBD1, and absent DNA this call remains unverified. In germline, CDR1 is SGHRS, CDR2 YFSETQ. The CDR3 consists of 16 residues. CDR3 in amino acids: CASSLAGQGAYNEQFF. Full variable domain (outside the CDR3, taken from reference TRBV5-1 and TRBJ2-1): KAGVTQTPRYLIKTRGQQVTLSCSPISGHRSVSWYQQTPGQGLQFLFEYFSETQRNKGNFPGRFSGRQFSNSRSEMNVSTLELGDSALYLCASSLAGQGAYNEQFFGPGTRLTVL.

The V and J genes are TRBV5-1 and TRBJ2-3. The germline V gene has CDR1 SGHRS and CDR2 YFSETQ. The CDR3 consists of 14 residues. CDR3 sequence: CASSSGQLTDTQYF. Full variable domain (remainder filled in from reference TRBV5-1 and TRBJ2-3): KAGVTQTPRYLIKTRGQQVTLSCSPISGHRSVSWYQQTPGQGLQFLFEYFSETQRNKGNFPGRFSGRQFSNSRSEMNVSTLELGDSALYLCASSSGQLTDTQYFGPGTRLTVL.

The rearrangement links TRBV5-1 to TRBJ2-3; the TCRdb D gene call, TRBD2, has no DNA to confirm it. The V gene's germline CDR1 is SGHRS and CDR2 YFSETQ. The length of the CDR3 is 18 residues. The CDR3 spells CASAPRMSSDYSTDTQYF.

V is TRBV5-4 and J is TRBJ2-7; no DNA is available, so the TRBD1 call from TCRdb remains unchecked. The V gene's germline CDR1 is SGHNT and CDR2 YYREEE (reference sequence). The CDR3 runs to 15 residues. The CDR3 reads CASSLAAGDTYEQYF.

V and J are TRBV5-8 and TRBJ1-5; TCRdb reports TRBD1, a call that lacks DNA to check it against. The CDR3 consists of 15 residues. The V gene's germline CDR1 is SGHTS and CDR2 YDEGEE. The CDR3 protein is CASSLSGGRNQPQHF.

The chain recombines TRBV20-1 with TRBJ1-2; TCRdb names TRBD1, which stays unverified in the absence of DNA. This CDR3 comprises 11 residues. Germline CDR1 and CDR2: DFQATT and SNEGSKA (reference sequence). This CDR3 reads CSASGGAGYTF.

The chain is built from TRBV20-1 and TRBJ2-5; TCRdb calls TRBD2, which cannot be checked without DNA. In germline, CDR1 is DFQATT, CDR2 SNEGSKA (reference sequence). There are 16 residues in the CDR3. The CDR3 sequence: CSANPAHRGGQETQYF.

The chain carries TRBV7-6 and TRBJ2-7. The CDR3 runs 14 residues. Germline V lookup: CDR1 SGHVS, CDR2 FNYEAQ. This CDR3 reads CASSLAFGQYEQYF.

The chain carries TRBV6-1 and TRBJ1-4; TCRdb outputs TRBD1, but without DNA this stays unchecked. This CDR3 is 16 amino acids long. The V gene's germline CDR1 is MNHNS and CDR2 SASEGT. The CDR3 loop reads CASSEVRGATNEKLFF.

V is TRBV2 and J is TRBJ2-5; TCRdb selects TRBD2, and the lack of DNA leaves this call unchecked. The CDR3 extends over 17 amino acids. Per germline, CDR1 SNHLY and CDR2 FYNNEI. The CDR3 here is CASSEVPSGDPQETQYF. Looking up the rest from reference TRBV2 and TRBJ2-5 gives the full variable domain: EPEVTQTPSHQVTQMGQEVILRCVPISNHLYFYWYRQILGQKVEFLVSFYNNEISEKSEIFDDQFSVERPDGSNFTLKIRSTKLEDSAMYFCASSEVPSGDPQETQYFGPGTRLLVL.

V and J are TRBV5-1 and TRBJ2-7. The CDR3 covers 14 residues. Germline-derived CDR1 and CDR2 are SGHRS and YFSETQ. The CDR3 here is CASSLPGSSYEQYF. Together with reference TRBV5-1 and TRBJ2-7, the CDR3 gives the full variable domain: KAGVTQTPRYLIKTRGQQVTLSCSPISGHRSVSWYQQTPGQGLQFLFEYFSETQRNKGNFPGRFSGRQFSNSRSEMNVSTLELGDSALYLCASSLPGSSYEQYFGPGTRLTVT.

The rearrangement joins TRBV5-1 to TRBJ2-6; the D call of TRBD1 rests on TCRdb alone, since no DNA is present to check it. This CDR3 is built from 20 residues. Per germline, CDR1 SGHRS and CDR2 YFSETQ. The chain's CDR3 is CASSLGTYDREESGANVLTF.

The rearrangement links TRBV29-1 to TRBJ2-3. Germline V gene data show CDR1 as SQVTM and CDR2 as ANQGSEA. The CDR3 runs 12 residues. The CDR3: CSVDGGTDTQYF.

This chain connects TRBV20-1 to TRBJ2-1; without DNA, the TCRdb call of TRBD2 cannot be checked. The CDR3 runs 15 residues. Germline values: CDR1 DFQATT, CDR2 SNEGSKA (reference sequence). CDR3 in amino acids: CSATLVGRSQDEQFF.

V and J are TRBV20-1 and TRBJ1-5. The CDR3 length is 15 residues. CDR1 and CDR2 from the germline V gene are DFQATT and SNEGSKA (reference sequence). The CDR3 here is CSARDVAHSNQPQHF.

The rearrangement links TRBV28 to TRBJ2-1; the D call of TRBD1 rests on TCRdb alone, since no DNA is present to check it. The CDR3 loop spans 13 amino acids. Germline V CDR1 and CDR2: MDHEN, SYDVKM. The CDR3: CASKRDPHNEQFF.

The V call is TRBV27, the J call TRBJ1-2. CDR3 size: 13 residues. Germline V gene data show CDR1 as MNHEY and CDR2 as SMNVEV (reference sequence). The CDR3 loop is CASSRWRGYGYTF.

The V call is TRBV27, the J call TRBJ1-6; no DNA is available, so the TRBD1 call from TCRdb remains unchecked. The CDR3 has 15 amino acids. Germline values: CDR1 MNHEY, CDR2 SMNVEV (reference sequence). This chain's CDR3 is CASCHRTDDFLALHF.

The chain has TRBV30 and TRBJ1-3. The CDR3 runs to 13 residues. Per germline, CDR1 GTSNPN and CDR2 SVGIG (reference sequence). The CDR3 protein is CAWSVDGRNTIYF. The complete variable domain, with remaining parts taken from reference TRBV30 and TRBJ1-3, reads SQTIHQWPATLVQPVGSPLSLECTVEGTSNPNLYWYRQAAGRGLQLLFYSVGIGQISSEVPQNLSASRPQDRQFILSSKKLLLSDSGFYLCAWSVDGRNTIYFGEGSWLTVV.